This entry is about one T cell receptor (beta chain). There are 15 residues in the CDR3. The repertoire was sequenced with immunoSEQ multiplex PCR; TCRdb's copy has only in-frame clones and lacks some. The sample yields 200,000 to 250,000 clones, roughly three quarters seen once. This specimen comes from a study of cytotoxic CD8 clonotypes in ibrutinib-treated CLL. Overall study: Partial responses totalled approximately 24 and complete responses 2; after median approximately 74 months, about 15 remained remitted and roughly twelve progressed. Response specimens were obtained following a median treatment duration of approximately 12 months, with a range of 6 to 36.

The chain has TRBV21-1 and TRBJ2-5; TRBD2 is the table's D call and was not checked against the DNA. TRBV21-1 is an annotated pseudogene. This clonotype originated in a human donor with chronic lymphocytic leukemia. The sample here was PBMCs, taken after 12 months of ibrutinib treatment. Here the CDR3 reads CASSKWERIQETQYF. The CDR3 DNA reads as TGTGCCAGCAGCAAATGGGAGCGGATCCAAGAGACCCAGTACTTC.